Listed here are 15 T cell receptor beta chains from one sample, sequenced in a study of T cells after yellow fever vaccination. TCRdb redid the calling of the 5' RACE reads with MiXCR, one entry per CDR3 protein. The profile covers approximately 120,000 distinct CDR3 sequences, with roughly 6.7% appearing a single time and around 2.7% taken by the ten largest. Sequences were derived from CD4+ T cells sorted from PBMCs, sampled approximately 11 days after the first yellow fever vaccination. These receptors were taken from a man in his late teens or twenties who received the YFV17D yellow fever vaccine.

The CDR3 protein is CATSDTGETDTQYF. For the CDR3, the DNA is TGTGCCACCAGTGATACAGGGGAGACAGATACGCAGTATTTT. V is TRBV24-1 and J is TRBJ2-3; 7 nucleotides agree with TRBD1. Germline V gene lookup returns CDR1 KGHDR and CDR2 SFDVKD. This CDR3 is built from 14 residues. Trimming cost V 3 bases and J 3 bases; bases outside gene matches: 2.

This clonotype was found many times. V is TRBV12-3 or TRBV12-4 and J is TRBJ1-3; 8 positions match TRBD1. Trimming at V came to 4 bases and at J to 5 bases, leaving 7 bases not matched to a gene. This CDR3 has 15 residues. CDR3 in amino acids: CASSSRQGQRNTIYF. The CDR3 DNA follows: TGTGCCAGCAGTTCACGACAGGGGCAGAGAAACACCATATATTTT.

There are many counts of this clonotype. DNA for the CDR3: TGTGCCAGCAGCCCTCGGACAGCAAACGCAATGAACACTGAAGCTTTCTTT. Translation gives CASSPRTANAMNTEAFF. The rearrangement uses TRBV7-2 and TRBJ1-1, with TRBD1 as a possible D gene (6 bases). CDR1 is SGHTA and CDR2 is FQGNSA in the germline V gene. The length of the CDR3 is 17 residues. Deletions cut 5 bases from V and 0 bases from J, with 19 bases between.

This clonotype was observed at least ten times. V and J are TRBV6-5 and TRBJ1-5; no firm D call. V was trimmed by 2 bases and J by 8 bases, leaving 16 bases between them. CDR3 size: 15 residues. Per the germline V gene, CDR1 is MNHEY and CDR2 is SVGAGI. Written as DNA, the CDR3 is TGTGCCAGCAGTTACGGGCCCCCTAGCCTCGAGCCCCAGCATTTT. Encoded protein: CASSYGPPSLEPQHF.

At least ten counts were recorded for this clonotype. The rearrangement joins TRBV6-5 to TRBJ1-4; D gene ambiguous. CDR1 is MNHEY, CDR2 SVGAGI, per germline. The CDR3 spans 14 residues. V was shortened by 8 bases and J by 2 bases, with 12 bases between the two germline ends. Here the CDR3 reads CASSSAVTNEKLFF. The CDR3 DNA is TGTGCCAGCTCCTCAGCCGTTACTAATGAAAAACTGTTTTTT.

This clonotype was seen ten or more times. The rearrangement joins TRBV11-2 to TRBJ2-2; TRBD2 agrees at 8 bases. V lost 5 bases, J lost 5 bases, and 10 bases stayed unmatched. The germline CDR1 and CDR2 sequences are SGHAT and FQNNGV. The CDR3 extends over 16 amino acids. For the CDR3, the DNA is TGTGCCAGCAGCCTCTCCCGGGGGGGGAAAACCGGGGAGCTGTTTTTT. This encodes CASSLSRGGKTGELFF. Using reference TRBV11-2 and TRBJ2-2 for the parts outside the CDR3, the full variable domain is EAGVAQSPRYKIIEKRQSVAFWCNPISGHATLYWYQQILGQGPKLLIQFQNNGVVDDSQLPKDRFSAERLKGVDSTLKIQPAKLEDSAVYLCASSLSRGGKTGELFFGEGSRLTVL.

This clonotype has a count of ten or more. The gene calls are TRBV7-2 and TRBJ2-4; 9 positions agree with TRBD1. CDR3 length: 15 amino acids. The junction had 8 bases not matched to a gene; V was cut back by 5 bases and J by 6 bases. Germline V gene sequence: CDR1 SGHTA, CDR2 FQGNSA. The CDR3 loop is CASSTRRDRVNIQYF. In nucleotides, the CDR3 is TGTGCCAGCAGCACACGCCGGGACAGGGTAAACATTCAGTACTTC.

Ten or more counts support this clonotype. The rearrangement links TRBV11-2 to TRBJ1-3; 9 bases line up with TRBD1. The CDR3 covers 18 residues. Per germline, CDR1 SGHAT and CDR2 FQNNGV. After removal of 7 bases from V and 0 bases from J, the junction contained 13 bases not matched to a gene. CDR3 in DNA: TGTGCCAGCACTCTCTTACCTAGGACAGGGGTCTCTGGAAACACCATATATTTT. It encodes CASTLLPRTGVSGNTIYF.

In its sample, this clonotype was seen many times. The chain links TRBV29-1 to TRBJ2-1, with D perhaps matching TRBD1 (5 bases). V lost 6 bases and J 3 bases, leaving 21 bases between the germline ends. Germline assignment: CDR1 SQVTM and CDR2 ANQGSEA. CDR3 length: 16 amino acids. The CDR3 sequence is CSVDGVGAPNYNEQFF. In nucleotides, the CDR3 is TGCAGCGTCGATGGAGTTGGGGCCCCGAACTACAATGAGCAGTTCTTC.

This clonotype was counted many times. The rearrangement joins TRBV5-6 to TRBJ2-7, with a tentative D call TRBD1 (6 bases). Trimming took 2 bases from V and 3 from J, leaving 21 bases between them. This CDR3 is built from 17 residues. Germline V CDR1 and CDR2: SGHDT, YYEEEE. CDR3: CASSLFGRGLQNYEQYV. The CDR3 DNA reads as TGTGCCAGCAGCTTATTCGGCAGGGGTCTCCAAAACTACGAGCAGTACGTC.

This clonotype was detected a few times. The rearrangement links TRBV7-9 to TRBJ2-5; D uncertain. CDR3 size: 16 residues. V gave up 8 bases and J gave up 4 bases, with 23 bases separating them. CDR1 is SEHNR, CDR2 FQNEAQ, per germline (reference sequence). CDR3 coding DNA: TGTGCCAGCCCCTCGCCGGGCTCTTCGTTGGGAGAGACCCAGTACTTC. It specifies CASPSPGSSLGETQYF.

This clonotype was seen ten or more times. The chain employs TRBV19 and TRBJ2-3; no clear D gene. Germline lookup yields CDR1 LNHDA and CDR2 SQIVND (reference sequence). The CDR3 is 14 amino acids. V was cut by 6 bases and J by 1 base, with 11 bases left in between. Written as DNA, the CDR3 is TGTGCCAGTAGCAGAGTGCCTGGCACAGATACGCAGTATTTT. Protein product: CASSRVPGTDTQYF.

This clonotype has at least ten counts. The chain carries TRBV5-5 and TRBJ2-7; either TRBD1 or TRBD2 may fit D (5 bases each). CDR1 is SGHKS and CDR2 is YYEKEE in the germline V gene (reference sequence). The CDR3 covers 15 residues. V gave up 4 bases and J gave up 1 base, with 15 bases separating them. CDR3 sequence (DNA): TGTGCCAGCAGCAGAACCGGGACGGAATCCTACGAGCAGTACGTC. Translated, it gives CASSRTGTESYEQYV.

This clonotype was observed at least ten times. J is TRBJ1-2 and V is TRBV5-1; 8 bases map to TRBD1. Germline V gives CDR1 SGHRS, CDR2 YFSETQ. With V trimmed by 2 bases and J by 6 bases, 6 bases remained unmatched. This CDR3 has 14 amino acids. The CDR3 here is CASSFRDRIDGYTF. The DNA for the CDR3 is TGCGCCAGCAGCTTCCGGGACAGGATTGATGGCTACACCTTC. Full variable domain (missing parts from reference TRBV5-1 and TRBJ1-2): KAGVTQTPRYLIKTRGQQVTLSCSPISGHRSVSWYQQTPGQGLQFLFEYFSETQRNKGNFPGRFSGRQFSNSRSEMNVSTLELGDSALYLCASSFRDRIDGYTFGSGTRLTVV.

V gene TRBV5-4 combines with J gene TRBJ2-3; TRBD2 matches 11 bases. CDR1 SGHNT and CDR2 YYREEE come from the germline V gene (reference sequence). The length of the CDR3 is 16 residues. Trimming removed 3 bases from V and 5 bases from J; junction bases left unmatched: 8. Here the CDR3 reads CASSSIAGGREDTQYF. DNA for the CDR3: TGTGCCAGCAGCTCCATAGCGGGGGGGCGAGAAGATACGCAGTATTTT.